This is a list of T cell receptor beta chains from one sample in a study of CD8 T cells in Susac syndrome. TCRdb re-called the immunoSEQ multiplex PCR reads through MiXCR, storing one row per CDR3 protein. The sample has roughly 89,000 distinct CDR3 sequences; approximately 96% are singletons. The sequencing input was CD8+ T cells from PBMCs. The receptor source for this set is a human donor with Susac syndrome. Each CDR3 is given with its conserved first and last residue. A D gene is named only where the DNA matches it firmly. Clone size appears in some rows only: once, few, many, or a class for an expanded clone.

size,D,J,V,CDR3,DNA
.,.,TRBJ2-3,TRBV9,CASSTGALNTQYF,TGTGCCAGCTCCACGGGAGCGCTGAATACGCAGTATTTT
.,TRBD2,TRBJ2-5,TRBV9,CASSAAGGPQETQYF,TGTGCCAGCAGCGCAGCGGGAGGGCCCCAAGAGACCCAGTACTTC
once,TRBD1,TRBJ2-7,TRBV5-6,CASRQGQGTYEQYF,TGTGCCAGCAGACAGGGACAGGGGACCTACGAGCAGTACTTC
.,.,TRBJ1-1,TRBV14,CASSQELSHGRMNTEAFF,TGTGCCAGCAGCCAAGAATTAAGTCATGGGCGGATGAACACTGAAGCTTTCTTT
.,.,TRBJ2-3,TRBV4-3,CASSPTPAASPTDTQYF,TGCGCCAGCAGCCCGACCCCGGCGGCTAGCCCGACAGATACGCAGTATTTT
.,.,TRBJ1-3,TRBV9,CASSVGESENTIYF,TGTGCCAGCAGCGTAGGGGAGTCTGAAAACACCATATATTTT
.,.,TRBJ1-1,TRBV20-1,CSARWLAEAFF,TGCAGTGCTAGGTGGCTAGCTGAAGCTTTCTTT
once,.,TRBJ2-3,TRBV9,CASSEGEDTQYF,TGTGCCAGCAGCGAAGGAGAAGATACGCAGTATTTT
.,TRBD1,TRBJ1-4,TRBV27,CASSSGQDSNEKLFF,TGTGCCAGCAGTTCCGGACAGGATAGTAATGAAAAACTGTTTTTT
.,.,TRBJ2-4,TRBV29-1,CSVEGRGLAKNIQYF,TGCAGCGTTGAGGGGCGGGGACTAGCCAAAAACATTCAGTACTTC
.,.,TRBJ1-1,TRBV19,CASSIDEDLNTEAFF,TGTGCCAGTAGTATAGACGAGGATTTGAACACTGAAGCTTTCTTT
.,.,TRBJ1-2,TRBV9,CASSVGGSRYGYTF,TGTGCCAGCAGCGTAGGGGGGTCGCGCTATGGCTACACCTTC
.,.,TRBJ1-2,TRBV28,CASSPSGYGYTF,TGTGCCAGCAGTCCGTCAGGCTATGGCTACACCTTC
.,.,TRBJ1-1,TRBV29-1,CSVEVVETNTEAFF,TGCAGCGTTGAAGTAGTAGAGACGAACACTGAAGCTTTCTTT
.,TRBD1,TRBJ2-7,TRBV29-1,CSVGDRAYEQYF,TGCAGCGTTGGGGACAGGGCCTACGAGCAGTACTTC
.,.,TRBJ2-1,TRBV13,CASSLVLGRQEQFF,TGTGCCAGCAGCTTAGTTCTGGGCCGCCAGGAGCAGTTCTTC
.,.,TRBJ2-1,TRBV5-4,CASSLEHLDEQFF,TGTGCCAGCAGCTTGGAGCACCTAGATGAGCAGTTCTTC
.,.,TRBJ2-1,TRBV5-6,CASSLDGGWDNEQFF,TGTGCCAGCAGCTTGGATGGGGGGTGGGACAATGAGCAGTTCTTC
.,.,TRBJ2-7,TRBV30,CAWSPSASSYEQYF,TGTGCCTGGAGCCCCAGCGCCAGCTCCTACGAGCAGTACTTC
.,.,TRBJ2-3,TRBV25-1,CASSFGPDFDF,TGTGCCAGCAGTTTTGGACCGGATTTTGATTTT
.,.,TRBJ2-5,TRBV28,CASSDPEGIGKETQYF,TGTGCCAGCAGTGACCCGGAGGGTATTGGTAAAGAGACCCAGTACTTC
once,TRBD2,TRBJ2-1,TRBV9,CASSGTSGDNEQFF,TGTGCCAGCAGCGGGACTAGCGGGGACAATGAGCAGTTCTTC
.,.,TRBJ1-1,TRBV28,CASSRTGMNTEAFF,TGTGCCAGCAGTCGCACGGGGATGAACACTGAAGCTTTCTTT
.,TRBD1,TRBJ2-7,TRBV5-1,CASSRDRGYEQYF,TGCGCCAGCAGCAGGGACAGGGGATACGAGCAGTACTTC
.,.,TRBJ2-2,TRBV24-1,CATSDLGSTGELFF,TGTGCCACCAGTGATTTGGGATCCACCGGGGAGCTGTTTTTT
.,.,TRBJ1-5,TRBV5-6,CASSEGGNQPQHF,TGTGCCAGCAGCGAAGGGGGCAATCAGCCCCAGCATTTT
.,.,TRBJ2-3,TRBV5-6,CASSLDWGGSTDTQYF,TGTGCCAGCAGCTTGGACTGGGGCGGTAGCACAGATACGCAGTATTTT
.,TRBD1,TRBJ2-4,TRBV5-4,CASSVRDRKNIQYF,TGTGCCAGCAGCGTCCGGGACAGAAAAAACATTCAGTACTTC
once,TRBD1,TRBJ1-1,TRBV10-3,CATTGTGDTEAFF,TGTGCCACCACCGGGACAGGGGACACTGAAGCTTTCTTT
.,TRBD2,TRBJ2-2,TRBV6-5,CASSYQGGRGTGELFF,TGTGCCAGCAGTTACCAGGGCGGGAGGGGGACCGGGGAGCTGTTTTTT
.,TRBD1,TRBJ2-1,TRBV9,CASSVGRGTGAYNEQFF,TGTGCCAGCAGCGTAGGCAGGGGTACAGGGGCCTACAATGAGCAGTTCTTC
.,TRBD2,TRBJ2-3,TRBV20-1,CSASGLRAGDTQYF,TGCAGTGCCTCGGGACTACGCGCGGGGGATACGCAGTATTTT
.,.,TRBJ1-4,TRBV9,CASSLPGEKLFF,TGTGCCAGCAGCCTACCTGGAGAAAAACTGTTTTTT
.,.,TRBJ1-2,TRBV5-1,CASSLGDPTGYTF,TGCGCCAGCAGCTTGGGGGATCCTACAGGCTACACCTTC
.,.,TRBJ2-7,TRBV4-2,CASSQEATSLAEQYF,TGTGCCAGCAGCCAAGAGGCGACCTCCCTCGCCGAGCAGTACTTC
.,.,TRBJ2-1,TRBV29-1,CSVEGGHSSYNEQFF,TGCAGCGTTGAAGGCGGCCACAGCTCCTACAATGAGCAGTTCTTC
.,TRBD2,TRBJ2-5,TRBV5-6,CASGLDGGVQETQYF,TGTGCCAGTGGACTAGACGGTGGGGTCCAAGAGACCCAGTACTTC
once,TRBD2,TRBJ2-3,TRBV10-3,CAISGGGTGIGTDTQYF,TGTGCCATCAGTGGGGGGGGGACCGGGATCGGCACAGATACGCAGTATTTT
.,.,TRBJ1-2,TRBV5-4,CASSLDSPRSYGYTF,TGTGCCAGCAGCTTGGACAGTCCACGGAGCTATGGCTACACCTTC
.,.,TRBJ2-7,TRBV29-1,CSVRDPYEQYF,TGCAGCGTACGGGACCCCTACGAGCAGTACTTC
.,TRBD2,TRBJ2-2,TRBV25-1,CATSLAGGPSTGELFF,TGTGCCACCTCACTAGCGGGAGGGCCTAGCACCGGGGAGCTGTTTTTT
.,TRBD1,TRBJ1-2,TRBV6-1,CASTDSQGASFYGYTF,TGTGCCAGCACCGACTCCCAGGGGGCCTCCTTCTATGGCTACACCTTC